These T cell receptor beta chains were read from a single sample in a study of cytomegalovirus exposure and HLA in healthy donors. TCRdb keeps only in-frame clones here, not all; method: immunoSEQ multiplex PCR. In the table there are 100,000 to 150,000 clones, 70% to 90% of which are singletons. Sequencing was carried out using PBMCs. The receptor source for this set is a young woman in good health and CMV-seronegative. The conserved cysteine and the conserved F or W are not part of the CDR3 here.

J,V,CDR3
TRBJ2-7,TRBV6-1,ASTGRGFRSEQY
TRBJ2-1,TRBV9,ASSVGGGAGNEQF
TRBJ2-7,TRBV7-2,ASSLARSEQY
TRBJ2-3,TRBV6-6,ASSYTWVEARATQY
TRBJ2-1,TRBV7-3,ASSLTDQRGGNEQF
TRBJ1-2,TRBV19,ASSPGTGVSNYGYT
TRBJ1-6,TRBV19,ASSIPDRDNSPLH
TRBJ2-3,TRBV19,ASRAGGTDTQY
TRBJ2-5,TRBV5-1,ASSLGTGGKETQY
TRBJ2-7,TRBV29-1,SVRSSGSSYEQY
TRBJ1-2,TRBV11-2,ASSLNPPGYGYT
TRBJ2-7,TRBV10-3,ASGTLKDEQY
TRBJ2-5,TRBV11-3,ASSHRQGQETQY
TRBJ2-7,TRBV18,ASSPLTGYEQY
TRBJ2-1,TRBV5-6,ASSFERFGALLRGNEQF
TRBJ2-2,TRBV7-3,ASSSGLGPTGELF
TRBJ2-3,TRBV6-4,ASSQELAGSDTQY
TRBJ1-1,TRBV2,ASRETGHMNTEAF
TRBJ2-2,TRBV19,ASSTPGHDTGELF
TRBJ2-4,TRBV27,ASSSTGGQYIQY
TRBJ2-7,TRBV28,ASSPDTGGPYEQY
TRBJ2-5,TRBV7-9,ASSAPLAGGLLETQY
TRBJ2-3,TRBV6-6,ASTSGPGRDTQY
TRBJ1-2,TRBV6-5,ASSSDGIYGYT
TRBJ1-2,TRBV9,ASSVGPGGADGYT
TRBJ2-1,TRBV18,ASSPITGGYNEQF
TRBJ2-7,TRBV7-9,ASSPTGYEQY
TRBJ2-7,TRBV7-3,ASSLGTEASYEQY